This TCR beta chain was documented in a study of OX40 agonist ivuxolimab in advanced cancers. With 7 bases removed from V and 3 bases from J, the gap between germline ends came to 12 bases. The V gene's germline CDR1 is SNHLY and CDR2 FYNNEI. The CDR3 sequence is 14 residues long. The method was immunoSEQ multiplex PCR; TCRdb's version includes in-frame clones alone and lacks a portion of them. The sample yields tens of thousands of clones, roughly 85% seen once. The study sampled blood at baseline, cycle 4 day 1, and cycle 7 day 1. The material was CD4+ or CD8+ T cells sorted from blood, obtained in a trial of the OX40 agonist ivuxolimab. This clonotype was obtained from an adult with an advanced solid tumor such as melanoma, head and neck, liver or kidney cancer. The rearrangement links TRBV2 to TRBJ2-2, with D perhaps assigned TRBD1 or TRBD2 (6 bases each). The CDR3 DNA is TGTGCCAGCATGGGCGGGACATACACCGGGGAGCTGTTTTTT. Translating gives CASMGGTYTGELFF.